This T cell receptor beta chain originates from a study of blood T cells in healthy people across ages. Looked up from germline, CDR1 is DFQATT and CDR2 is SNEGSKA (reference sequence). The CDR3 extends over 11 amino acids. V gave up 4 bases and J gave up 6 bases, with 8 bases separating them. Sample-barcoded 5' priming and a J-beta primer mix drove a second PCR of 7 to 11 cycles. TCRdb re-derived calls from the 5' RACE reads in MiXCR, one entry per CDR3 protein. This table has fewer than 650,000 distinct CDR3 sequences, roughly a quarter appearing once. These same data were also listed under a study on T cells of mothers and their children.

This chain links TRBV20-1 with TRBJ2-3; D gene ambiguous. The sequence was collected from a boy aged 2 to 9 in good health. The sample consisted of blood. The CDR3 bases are TGCAGTGCTACCGAGATGGATACGCAGTATTTT. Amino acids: CSATEMDTQYF.